The clone carrying this T cell receptor beta chain was seen repeatedly, ten times or more. Authors of the study amplified TCR beta CDR3 regions from RNA transcripts. First-round RT-PCR targeting the TCR CDR3 was performed with the HTBI primer set. TCRdb reprocessed the multiplex PCR reads via MiXCR and lists one record per CDR3 protein. Of a few hundred thousand distinct CDR3 sequences listed, 11% to 15% were seen once; the top ten hold around 14%. CDR3 length: 15 residues. The germline V gene encodes CDR1 SQVTM and CDR2 ANQGSEA. Between the trimmed V and J ends, which lost 5 bases and 2 bases, there was a span of 16 bases. This sample was taken from a study of T cells in Graves' hyperthyroidism and ophthalmopathy.

This TCR was sampled from a woman aged 40-49 years with Graves' hyperthyroidism. The sample was blood. The genes are TRBV29-1 and TRBJ2-1; perhaps TRBD2 as D (6 bases). The CDR3 region is CSVLGLPDTYNEQFF. In DNA form, the CDR3 reads TGCAGCGTTCTAGGACTACCCGATACCTACAATGAGCAGTTCTTC.